This TCR beta chain was captured in a study of CD8 T cells in Susac syndrome. Study at large: There were Susac syndrome patients who were therapy-naive at blood draw, others on corticosteroids, and others on intravenous immunoglobulin alone. Study-wide points: The CD4+ T cell repertoires that were profiled in Susac syndrome showed no clonal expansion.

TEMRA cells were enriched by FACS, and CD4+ and CD8+ T cells were negatively isolated. Random hexamers served to reverse transcribe roughly 0.5 to 1 ug RNA. TCRdb re-analysed the immunoSEQ multiplex PCR reads in MiXCR, keeping a single row per CDR3 protein. The sample yields 150,000 to 200,000 distinct CDR3 sequences, 91% seen once. About this clonotype: The antigen remains unidentified.

The CDR3 length is 20 residues. From germline, CDR1 is SGHNT and CDR2 YENEEA. The ends lost 2 bases at V and 8 bases at J; junction bases unmatched: 15. This chain links TRBV11-3 with TRBJ2-1; 16 bases map to TRBD2. The sequence came from a human donor with Susac syndrome. The sequencing input was CD4+ T cells from PBMCs. As DNA, the CDR3 is TGTGCCAGCAGCTTACCGGGACTAGCGGGAGGGCCGGGCCGTGGATATGAGCAGTTCTTC. Translating it yields CASSLPGLAGGPGRGYEQFF.